Following are 4 T cell receptor beta chains from one sample sequenced in a study of T cells in localized non-small cell lung cancer. Here immunoSEQ multiplex PCR was the method, and the copy in TCRdb shows in-frame clones only, minus some. The table lists approximately 41,000 clones, more than 85% of them singletons. The sample was PBMCs, taken before any cancer treatment. The receptors originated from a woman between 35 and 70 years old with stage II lung adenocarcinoma.

V usage is TRBV18 and J usage is TRBJ1-2; D not resolved. This CDR3 region has 12 residues. Deletions cut 6 bases from V and 5 bases from J, with 10 bases between. The germline gives CDR1 KGHSH, CDR2 LQKENI. The CDR3 DNA is TGTGCCAGCTCTCCGGACGGTTATGGCTACACCTTC. This encodes CASSPDGYGYTF.

The CDR3 nucleotides are TGCGCCAGCAGCTTGGCTACATCCCCCTACAACGAGCAGTACTTC. Translated, it gives CASSLATSPYNEQYF. The rearrangement links TRBV5-1 to TRBJ2-7; D gene uncertain. The CDR3 contains 15 residues. The germline V gene has CDR1 SGHRS and CDR2 YFSETQ. The V and J ends lost 0 bases and 5 bases respectively, with 15 bases between them.

The V gene is TRBV19, the J gene TRBJ1-5; 11 bases map to TRBD1. This CDR3 spans 14 amino acids. CDR1 is LNHDA and CDR2 is SQIVND in the germline V gene (reference sequence). J gave up 4 bases and V 7 bases, and 3 bases lay outside the gene matches. CDR3 residues: CASTGTGGNQPQHF. In nucleotides, the CDR3 is TGTGCCAGTACTGGGACAGGGGGTAATCAGCCCCAGCATTTT.

The genes are TRBV6-1 and TRBJ2-1, with 9 bases identical to TRBD2. J lost 7 bases, V lost 4 bases, and 14 bases had no gene match. CDR1 and CDR2 from the germline V gene are MNHNS and SASEGT. CDR3 length equals 17 residues. This CDR3 reads CASSASPLAGVGNEQFF. DNA for the CDR3: TGTGCCAGCAGTGCATCCCCCTTAGCGGGAGTAGGAAATGAGCAGTTCTTC.